The present entry profiles one T cell receptor beta chain with its context. The source of the sample is a study of blood T cells in healthy people across ages. Isolation per sample recovered at least 6 million PBMCs. The authors ran a second PCR of about 7 to 11 cycles using a sample-barcoded 5' primer and a J-beta primer mix. TCRdb called the 5' RACE reads again in MiXCR, with one record for every CDR3 protein. Of 780,000 or so distinct CDR3 sequences listed, just over 55% are singletons. CDR3 length: 15 amino acids. Germline V gives CDR1 MGHRA, CDR2 YSYEKL. The V and J ends lost 1 base and 7 bases, in that order; junction bases with no gene match: 10.

The V gene is TRBV4-1, the J gene TRBJ2-7; TRBD2 aligns across 7 bases. The receptor was isolated from a man aged 35-49 years in good health. Sequenced: blood. The CDR3 loop is CASSQVGRERHEQYF. The CDR3 bases are TGCGCCAGCAGCCAAGTAGGGAGGGAGAGACATGAGCAGTACTTC.